The next 5 T cell receptor beta chains were all read from a single sample in a study of molecular identifiers for immune sequencing clone quantification. TCRdb used MiXCR to reprocess the PCR reads, holding one entry per CDR3 protein. The table includes approximately 670,000 distinct CDR3 sequences, roughly 21% detected once. Sample: naive CD8+ T cells from blood, with Jurkat cell RNA spiked in. Subset described: FACS-sorted CD8+CD4-CCR7+CD45RA+ naive T cells. The origin of the receptors is a human donor in good health. Some libraries in this study had Jurkat cell RNA spiked in.

CDR3 region: CASSLGLAGDDTQYF. The CDR3 nucleotides are TGTGCCAGCAGCTTGGGACTAGCGGGGGATGATACGCAGTATTTT. This chain joins TRBV5-8 and TRBJ2-3, with 12 bases fitting TRBD2. The CDR3 consists of 15 residues. Germline V gene lookup returns CDR1 SGHTS and CDR2 YDEGEE. V was pared by 0 bases and J by 6 bases, with 2 bases of the junction left unmatched. Drawing the rest from reference TRBV5-8 and TRBJ2-3, the complete variable domain is EAGVTQSPTHLIKTRGQQATLRCSPISGHTSVYWYQQALGLGLQFLLWYDEGEERNRGNFPPRFSGRQFPNYSSELNVNALELEDSALYLCASSLGLAGDDTQYFGPGTRLTVL.

This chain uses TRBV7-8 with TRBJ1-1; TRBD1 might be the D (5 bases). The CDR3 runs 15 residues. The V gene's germline CDR1 is SGHVS and CDR2 FQNEAQ. The V end was cut by 6 bases, the J end by 0 bases, with 14 bases between. In DNA form, the CDR3 reads TGTGCCAGCAGTCCCGAGGGGATTGTGAACACTGAAGCTTTCTTT. Protein: CASSPEGIVNTEAFF. Full variable domain (rest looked up from reference TRBV7-8 and TRBJ1-1): GAGVSQSPRYKVAKRGQDVALRCDPISGHVSLFWYQQALGQGPEFLTYFQNEAQLDKSGLPSDRFFAERPEGSVSTLKIQRTQQEDSAVYLCASSPEGIVNTEAFFGQGTRLTVV.

This clonotype was picked up many times. The J gene is TRBJ2-7, the V gene TRBV2; TRBD1 is a possible D gene (5 bases). Germline V CDR1 and CDR2: SNHLY, FYNNEI. This CDR3 is built from 13 residues. The V and J ends lost 8 bases and 4 bases respectively, with 15 bases between them. The CDR3 reads CASVQAGNYEQYF. The CDR3 DNA is TGTGCCAGCGTACAGGCAGGGAATTACGAGCAGTACTTC.

This clonotype was counted ten times or more. This sequence joins TRBV30 and TRBJ1-1; a weak D match, TRBD1 (5 bases). Trimming pared 6 bases from V and 0 bases from J, leaving 14 bases between. Germline CDR1 is GTSNPN and CDR2 is SVGIG (reference sequence). The CDR3 is 14 residues long. The CDR3 loop is CACYGQTVNTEAFF. The DNA for the CDR3 is TGTGCCTGTTACGGCCAGACAGTGAACACTGAAGCTTTCTTT.

This clonotype has just a few counts. This rearrangement joins TRBV11-3 to TRBJ2-3; 12 positions match TRBD2. This CDR3 has 16 amino acids. Germline V gene data show CDR1 as SGHNT and CDR2 as YENEEA. The V gene end was trimmed by 2 bases and the J gene end by 2 bases; junction bases not matched to a gene: 2. As DNA, the CDR3 is TGTGCCAGCAGCTTAAGGACTAGCGGGGCCACAGATACGCAGTATTTT. This translates into CASSLRTSGATDTQYF. Filled out from reference TRBV11-3 and TRBJ2-3, the complete variable domain reads EAGVVQSPRYKIIEKKQPVAFWCNPISGHNTLYWYLQNLGQGPELLIRYENEEAVDDSQLPKDRFSAERLKGVDSTLKIQPAELGDSAVYLCASSLRTSGATDTQYFGPGTRLTVL.